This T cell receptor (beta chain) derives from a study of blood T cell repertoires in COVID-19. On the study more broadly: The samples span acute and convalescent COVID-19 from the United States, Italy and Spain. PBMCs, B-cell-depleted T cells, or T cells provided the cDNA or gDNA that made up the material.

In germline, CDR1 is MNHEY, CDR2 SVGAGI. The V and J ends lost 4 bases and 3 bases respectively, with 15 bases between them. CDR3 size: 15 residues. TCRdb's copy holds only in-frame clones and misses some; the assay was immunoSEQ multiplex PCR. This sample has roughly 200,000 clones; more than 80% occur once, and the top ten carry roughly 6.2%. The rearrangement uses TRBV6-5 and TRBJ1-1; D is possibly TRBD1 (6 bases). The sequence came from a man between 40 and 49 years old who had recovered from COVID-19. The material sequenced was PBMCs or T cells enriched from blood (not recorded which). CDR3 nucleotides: TGTGCCAGCAGTTCTGACAGGCCCCACTACACTGAAGCTTTCTTT. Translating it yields CASSSDRPHYTEAFF.